Below, 30 T cell receptor beta chains from the same sample are listed, as sequenced in a study of human T cells and chemical hapten exposure. TCRdb fed the RACE reads into MiXCR, producing one record per CDR3 protein. The profile covers some 80,000 distinct CDR3 sequences, with over 8.5% appearing a single time and about 4.2% taken by the ten largest. Described time point: patch test 1, 2 weeks after DPC sensitization. Specified treatment: therapeutic diphenylcyclopropenone sensitization with weekly scalp DPC. The material sequenced was whole blood, taken in connection with sensitization to the hapten diphenylcyclopropenone (DPC). These receptors all come from a woman aged 50 to 60 with alopecia areata. Some clones in this sample may be carry-over from other donors' samples.

This clonotype came up many times. The chain carries TRBV29-1 and TRBJ2-7; D is ambiguous. Trimming took 5 bases from V and 2 from J, leaving 13 bases between them. The CDR3 runs 13 residues. Germline values: CDR1 SQVTM, CDR2 ANQGSEA. The DNA for the CDR3 is TGCAGCGTTTCCGACACTGGCCCCTACGAGCAGTACTTC. Translated, it gives CSVSDTGPYEQYF.

This clonotype was seen a few times. This chain connects TRBV20-1 to TRBJ2-1, with D unclear. Germline V CDR1 and CDR2: DFQATT, SNEGSKA (reference sequence). Trimming shortened V by 2 bases and J by 4 bases, and 6 bases separated the two germline ends. The CDR3 is 12 amino acids. As DNA, the CDR3 is TGCAGTGCTAGAAAATCGTACAATGAGCAGTTCTTC. Its translation: CSARKSYNEQFF.

This rearrangement joins TRBV7-8 to TRBJ1-5; the D is unclear. Germline CDR1 SGHVS, CDR2 FQNEAQ. Trimming took 5 bases from V and 1 from J, leaving 18 bases between them. This CDR3 comprises 17 residues. CDR3 in DNA: TGTGCCAGCAGCCGAATGGGGTCATCGGGGAGCAATCAGCCCCAGCATTTT. Protein sequence: CASSRMGSSGSNQPQHF.

The V call is TRBV28, the J call TRBJ1-2; weak D call: TRBD1 (6 bases). V gave up 3 bases and J gave up 5 bases, with 16 bases separating them. This CDR3 region has 15 residues. CDR1 and CDR2 (germline): MDHEN, SYDVKM. The CDR3 DNA is TGTGCCAGCAGTTTGTTGACGGGGGCGGAATATGGCTACACCTTC. Protein: CASSLLTGAEYGYTF.

The chain combines TRBV9 with TRBJ1-2, with D unresolved. The CDR3 spans 12 residues. V lost 2 bases, J lost 4 bases, and 6 bases lay in between. Germline CDR1 and CDR2: SGDLS and YYNGEE. CDR3 in amino acids: CASSVPAYGYTF. CDR3 nucleotides: TGTGCCAGCAGCGTCCCCGCCTATGGCTACACCTTC.

This clonotype was found many times. In DNA, the CDR3 is TGCGCCAGCAGCCCCGGGACAGGAGTCCTAGGGGATGAAAAACTGTTTTTT. The encoded protein is CASSPGTGVLGDEKLFF. J is TRBJ1-4 and V is TRBV4-3; TRBD1 matches at 8 bases. This CDR3 spans 17 amino acids. Germline V gene data show CDR1 as LGHNA and CDR2 as YSLEER. V lost 4 bases to trimming and J lost 6 bases; unmatched junction nucleotides: 13.

This clonotype was detected ten times or more. V is TRBV29-1 and J is TRBJ1-4, with D possibly matching TRBD1 (6 bases). Germline CDR1 reads SQVTM; CDR2 reads ANQGSEA. The CDR3 contains 12 residues. V lost 5 bases, J lost 8 bases, and 12 bases lay in between. CDR3 in DNA: TGCAGCGTTCGGACAGACGGGGAAAAACTGTTTTTT. Encoded protein: CSVRTDGEKLFF. Filled out from reference TRBV29-1 and TRBJ1-4, the complete variable domain reads SAVISQKPSRDICQRGTSLTIQCQVDSQVTMMFWYRQQPGQSLTLIATANQGSEATYESGFVIDKFPISRPNLTFSTLTVSNMSPEDSSIYLCSVRTDGEKLFFGSGTQLSVL.

This clonotype was observed at least ten times. The chain couples TRBV6-1 to TRBJ1-6, with D unclear. Germline V gene data show CDR1 as MNHNS and CDR2 as SASEGT. Trimming removed 3 bases at V and 9 bases at J, with 3 bases between. The CDR3 has 11 residues. CDR3 in amino acids: CASSEGSPLHF. The CDR3 DNA is TGTGCCAGCAGTGAGGGTTCACCCCTCCACTTT.

The sample holds many counts of this clonotype. The V and J genes are TRBV5-1 and TRBJ2-3, with D possibly being TRBD1 (6 bases). V lost 0 bases and J lost 5, with 10 bases in between. Germline assignment: CDR1 SGHRS and CDR2 YFSETQ. The CDR3 extends over 14 amino acids. CDR3 bases: TGCGCCAGCAGCTTGGCTCAGGGGCAAGATACGCAGTATTTT. The encoded protein is CASSLAQGQDTQYF.

This clonotype was observed many times. The chain combines TRBV10-3 with TRBJ2-3, with D possibly being TRBD1 (5 bases). The germline V and J ends were trimmed by 3 bases and 2 bases, with 12 bases remaining between them. Germline assignment: CDR1 ENHRY and CDR2 SYGVKD. The CDR3 covers 15 residues. In DNA, the CDR3 is TGTGCCATCAGTGACGCTTCTGGACACACAGATACGCAGTATTTT. Translated: CAISDASGHTDTQYF.

V usage is TRBV5-5 and J usage is TRBJ2-2; perhaps TRBD1 as D (7 bases). The germline V gene encodes CDR1 SGHKS and CDR2 YYEKEE (reference sequence). Trimming shortened V by 4 bases and J by 3 bases, and 13 bases separated the two germline ends. The CDR3 runs 15 residues. The CDR3 DNA is TGTGCCAGCAGCCTGACAGGGACTCACACCGGGGAGCTGTTTTTT. Its translation is CASSLTGTHTGELFF.

This clonotype was detected many times. The chain links TRBV18 to TRBJ1-4, with 7 nucleotides matching TRBD1. The CDR3 sequence is 14 residues long. The V segment lost 0 bases and the J segment 8 bases; nucleotides outside the gene matches: 3. Germline assignment: CDR1 KGHSH and CDR2 LQKENI. The CDR3 region is CASSPPAGGEKLFF. DNA of the CDR3: TGTGCCAGCTCACCACCGGCAGGGGGGGAAAAACTGTTTTTT.

In its sample, this clonotype was seen a few times. The chain carries TRBV7-8 and TRBJ2-7; possibly TRBD2 for D (5 bases). Trimming took off 3 bases at V and 5 bases at J, with 17 bases between the two ends. CDR1 SGHVS and CDR2 FQNEAQ come from the germline V gene. The CDR3 runs to 15 residues. The CDR3 DNA reads as TGTGCCAGCAGCTTCGACCGTGCGTCGGGGAACGAGCAGTACTTC. Residues: CASSFDRASGNEQYF.

At least ten counts were recorded for this clonotype. The J gene is TRBJ1-1, the V gene TRBV2, with D perhaps TRBD1 (5 bases). Per germline, CDR1 SNHLY and CDR2 FYNNEI. CDR3 length: 12 amino acids. Trimming shortened V by 6 bases and J by 1 base, and 6 bases separated the two germline ends. CDR3 in DNA: TGTGCCAGCAGCGGACAGAACACTGAAGCTTTCTTT. The encoded protein is CASSGQNTEAFF.

V usage is TRBV28 and J usage is TRBJ1-5, with a weak D call TRBD1 (6 bases). The CDR3 loop spans 24 amino acids. V was clipped by 2 bases and J by 2 bases, with 37 bases between them. The V gene's germline CDR1 is MDHEN and CDR2 SYDVKM. The CDR3 region is CASSLRWGPPGVSLRVVGNQPQHF. The CDR3 DNA is TGTGCCAGCAGTTTACGGTGGGGCCCCCCAGGGGTCTCTCTAAGGGTCGTGGGCAATCAGCCCCAGCATTTT.

Ten or more counts support this clonotype. V usage is TRBV7-8 and J usage is TRBJ1-2; D gene ambiguous. V lost 6 bases and J lost 0, with 14 bases in between. This CDR3 has 15 amino acids. Germline CDR1 SGHVS, CDR2 FQNEAQ. DNA for the CDR3: TGTGCCAGCAGTTCCCGGTTCGCCTCTAACTATGGCTACACCTTC. Translated: CASSSRFASNYGYTF.

This clonotype was seen ten or more times. The chain carries TRBV9 and TRBJ2-5; the D gene is possibly TRBD2 (6 bases). Germline lookup yields CDR1 SGDLS and CDR2 YYNGEE. This CDR3 spans 17 amino acids. Trimming stripped 0 bases from V and 3 bases from J, with 18 bases between. The CDR3 nucleotides are TGTGCCAGCAGCGTAGCTTCCGGGGGTAGCGTAAAAGAGACCCAGTACTTC. It codes for CASSVASGGSVKETQYF.

Ten or more counts support this clonotype. The chain recombines TRBV29-1 with TRBJ1-2; tentatively, D is TRBD1 (5 bases). The length of the CDR3 is 11 residues. The V gene lost 7 bases and the J gene lost 4 bases, with 10 bases spanning the gap. Germline V gene sequence: CDR1 SQVTM, CDR2 ANQGSEA. The CDR3 region is CSAGQAYGYTF. The CDR3 bases are TGCAGCGCTGGACAAGCCTATGGCTACACCTTC. Full variable domain (missing parts from reference TRBV29-1 and TRBJ1-2): SAVISQKPSRDICQRGTSLTIQCQVDSQVTMMFWYRQQPGQSLTLIATANQGSEATYESGFVIDKFPISRPNLTFSTLTVSNMSPEDSSIYLCSAGQAYGYTFGSGTRLTVV.

For the CDR3, the DNA is TGTGCCAGCAGCCAGGGGGACAGGGTAAATTCACCCCTCCACTTT. Translated: CASSQGDRVNSPLHF. This chain joins TRBV3-1 and TRBJ1-6; 9 bases fit TRBD1. V trimming: 3 bases; J trimming: 7 bases; junction bases outside the gene matches: 4. In germline, CDR1 is LGHDT, CDR2 YNNKEL (reference sequence). The CDR3 contains 15 residues.

The CDR3 DNA sequence: TGTGCCAGCAGCTTAGCAGGACTAGCGGGAGGGAGGCAGTTCTTC. This gives the protein CASSLAGLAGGRQFF. The chain has TRBV7-2 and TRBJ2-1, with TRBD2 matching 15 bases. Germline lookup yields CDR1 SGHTA and CDR2 FQGNSA. V gave up 0 bases and J gave up 12 bases; unmatched junction bases: 3. The CDR3 spans 15 residues.

This rearrangement joins TRBV2 to TRBJ2-5, with a possible D match to TRBD2 (6 bases). Trimming took 7 bases from V and 3 from J, leaving 21 bases between them. The CDR3 is 16 residues long. Per the germline V gene, CDR1 is SNHLY and CDR2 is FYNNEI. CDR3 nucleotide sequence: TGTGCCAGCACCAAATCGGGGGTCAGTCGGAAAGAGACCCAGTACTTC. This gives the protein CASTKSGVSRKETQYF. The full variable domain, completed using reference TRBV2 and TRBJ2-5, is EPEVTQTPSHQVTQMGQEVILRCVPISNHLYFYWYRQILGQKVEFLVSFYNNEISEKSEIFDDQFSVERPDGSNFTLKIRSTKLEDSAMYFCASTKSGVSRKETQYFGPGTRLLVL.

This clonotype appeared many times. This chain uses TRBV27 with TRBJ2-7; perhaps D is TRBD1 or TRBD2 (6 bases each). Trimming took 8 bases from V and 5 from J, leaving 19 bases between them. This CDR3 is built from 14 residues. Per the germline V gene, CDR1 is MNHEY and CDR2 is SMNVEV (reference sequence). CDR3 DNA: TGTGCCAGCCACGGGAGAGGGGGGATGAACGAGCAGTACTTC. It codes for CASHGRGGMNEQYF.

This clonotype was seen only a few times. The V call is TRBV29-1, the J call TRBJ2-1, with 11 bases lining up with TRBD2. The CDR3 covers 15 residues. The germline V gene encodes CDR1 SQVTM and CDR2 ANQGSEA. J lost 8 bases, V lost 6 bases, and 12 bases had no gene match. CDR3 in amino acids: CSVPGLAGGRDEQFF. The CDR3 coding sequence is TGCAGCGTACCTGGGCTAGCGGGGGGAAGGGATGAGCAGTTCTTC.

The chain links TRBV5-5 to TRBJ2-1; 13 bases agree with TRBD2. Germline trimming cut 5 bases from V and 0 bases from J; bases unmatched to any gene: 11. The germline gives CDR1 SGHKS, CDR2 YYEKEE (reference sequence). The CDR3 is 19 amino acids. The DNA for the CDR3 is TGTGCCAGCAGTCGGGGGACTAGCGGGACCCTAAGCTCCTACAATGAGCAGTTCTTC. It translates to CASSRGTSGTLSSYNEQFF.

A note on this clonotype: A much larger clone differs from this one at a single base, so this may be a read error. V gene TRBV28 combines with J gene TRBJ2-5; weak D call: TRBD2 (5 bases). Germline V lookup: CDR1 MDHEN, CDR2 SYDVKM. The CDR3 spans 10 residues. CDR3 protein: CTSGQETQYF. The CDR3 DNA reads TGTACCAGCGGACAAGAGACCCAGTACTTC.

The sample holds a few counts of this clonotype. The gene calls are TRBV20-1 and TRBJ2-7, with 9 bases aligning to TRBD1. The CDR3 spans 15 residues. V lost 1 base to trimming and J lost 3 bases; unmatched junction nucleotides: 7. Germline V gene data show CDR1 as DFQATT and CDR2 as SNEGSKA (reference sequence). The CDR3 sequence is CSARVHRDRVYEQYF. The CDR3 bases are TGCAGTGCTAGAGTTCACCGGGACAGGGTCTACGAGCAGTACTTC.

This clonotype was found a few times. The V gene is TRBV9, the J gene TRBJ2-2; 10 nucleotides line up with TRBD1. The germline gives CDR1 SGDLS, CDR2 YYNGEE. The CDR3 consists of 15 residues. V trimming: 6 bases; J trimming: 4 bases; junction bases outside the gene matches: 6. As DNA, the CDR3 is TGTGCCAGCACCGTGGGACAGGGGCCCACCGGGGAGCTGTTTTTT. The encoded protein is CASTVGQGPTGELFF.

Only a few counts were recorded for this clonotype. V gene TRBV28 combines with J gene TRBJ1-6; the D gene is possibly TRBD1 (5 bases). The germline V gene encodes CDR1 MDHEN and CDR2 SYDVKM. V was shortened by 5 bases and J by 7 bases, with 9 bases between the two germline ends. The CDR3 covers 13 residues. The CDR3: CASSETVNSPLHF. The CDR3, as DNA: TGTGCCAGCAGTGAGACAGTAAATTCACCCCTCCACTTT.

This clonotype was picked up many times. This chain uses TRBV6-2 or TRBV6-3 with TRBJ2-7, with a possible D match to TRBD1 (5 bases). V shed 5 bases and J shed 4 bases, with 9 bases lying between them. The CDR3 is 12 amino acids. The germline V gene has CDR1 MNHEY and CDR2 SVGEGT. CDR3 loop: CASSRQGYEQYF. The CDR3 nucleotides read TGTGCCAGCAGTCGTCAGGGATACGAGCAGTACTTC.

This clonotype was detected only a few times. The chain couples TRBV20-1 to TRBJ2-6; D assignment may be TRBD1 or TRBD2 (5 bases each). The germline CDR1 and CDR2 sequences are DFQATT and SNEGSKA (reference sequence). The V and J ends lost 0 bases and 2 bases respectively, with 11 bases between them. The CDR3 has 16 residues. The DNA of the CDR3 is TGCAGTGCTAGAGATATCGGGGCGGCTGGGGCCAACGTCCTGACTTTC. Translated, it gives CSARDIGAAGANVLTF.